This TCR beta chain appears in the sequencing data of a study of T-cell reconstitution after alpha-beta-depleted transplantation in children. Study-wide points: Some patients' high day-60 TCRbeta diversity was attributed to recipient cells surviving conditioning. Several hundred expanded graft clones reportedly supplied alpha-beta T cells about two months after transplant. The authors attributed T-cell counts and diversity one year after transplant mostly to newly produced T cells.

This CDR3 spans 15 amino acids. V dropped 5 bases and J dropped 5; count of bases not matched to a gene: 9. Germline lookup yields CDR1 DFQATT and CDR2 SNEGSKA (reference sequence). Points on this clonotype: Its antigen is not known.

Preparing the TCRbeta library involved the use of unique molecular identifiers. In TCRdb, the PCR reads were re-called with MiXCR into one record per CDR3 protein. The table includes tens of thousands of distinct CDR3 sequences, about 9% detected once. The TCR was taken from a male patient between 2 and 10 years old who had a stem cell transplant for chronic granulomatous disease, so the T cells may come from the graft donor. The input for sequencing was PBMCs, mostly from graft donor cells, taken 60 days after TCRalphabeta/CD19-depleted stem cell transplant. This chain joins TRBV20-1 and TRBJ2-2; 9 bases agree with TRBD2. The CDR3 spells CSAQAGGRLTGELFF. The CDR3 DNA reads as TGCAGTGCTCAGGCGGGGGGGAGGTTAACCGGGGAGCTGTTTTTT.